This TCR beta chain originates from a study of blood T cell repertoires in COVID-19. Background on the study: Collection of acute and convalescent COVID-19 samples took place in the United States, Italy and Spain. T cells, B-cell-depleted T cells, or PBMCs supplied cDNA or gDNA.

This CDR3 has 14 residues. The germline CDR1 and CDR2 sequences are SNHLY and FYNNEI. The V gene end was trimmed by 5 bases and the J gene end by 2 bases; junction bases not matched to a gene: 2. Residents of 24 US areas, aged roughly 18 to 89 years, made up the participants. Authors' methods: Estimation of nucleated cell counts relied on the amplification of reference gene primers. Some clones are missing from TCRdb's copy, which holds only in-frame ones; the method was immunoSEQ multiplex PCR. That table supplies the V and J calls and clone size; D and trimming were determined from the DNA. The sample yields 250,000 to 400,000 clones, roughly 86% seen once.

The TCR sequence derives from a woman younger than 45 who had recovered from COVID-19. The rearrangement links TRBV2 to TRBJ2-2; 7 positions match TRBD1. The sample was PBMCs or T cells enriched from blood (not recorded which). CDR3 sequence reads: CASSRGGNTGELFF. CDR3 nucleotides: TGTGCCAGCAGTAGAGGGGGCAACACCGGGGAGCTGTTTTTT.